The TCR beta chain under discussion was sequenced for a study of blood T cell repertoires in COVID-19 (dated by TCRdb to the early 2020s). Notes on the research overall: Samples covering the acute and convalescent phases of COVID-19 were provided by collaborators in the United States, Italy and Spain. The material from the prospective study consisted of cDNA or gDNA derived from T cells, B-cell-depleted T cells, or PBMCs. Deeply sampled blood TCRbeta repertoires from subjects exposed to, actively infected with, or recovered from COVID-19 were included in the dataset. The repertoires were released in a freely available public database meant as a resource for research on the immune response to SARS-CoV-2. Samples came from the ongoing ImmuneRACE study (first 160 participants) plus 1,254 subjects from 6 global collaborators. Nearly every sample came with metadata listing a de-identified subject ID, COVID-19 status, age in years and sex. Where available, HLA class I and class II types were taken from metadata supplied by the sample provider and were not determined by assay-based typing.

On this clone itself: The target of this receptor is not known. There are no base qualities to consult, and no much larger clone falls within one base.

Enrolling through a virtual design, the prospective study's participants ranged in age from roughly 18 to 95 years and lived across around 25 United States geographic areas. In the prospective study, participants were assigned to cohorts based on the clinical history participants reported in a screening survey and a study questionnaire. Recovered participants in ImmuneRACE Cohort 3 were defined by two consecutive negative NP/OP PCR tests, clearance by a healthcare professional, or resolution of symptoms. Mobile phlebotomists in the prospective study collected whole blood, serum and a nasopharyngeal or oropharyngeal swab from every participant. Over a roughly two-month period, participants in the prospective study had the option of providing additional blood draws and questionnaires. Before DNA extraction, prospective study blood samples were shipped either frozen or at room temperature. TCRbeta CDR3 regions were amplified from genomic DNA using the immunoSEQ Assay, a bias-controlled multiplex PCR. The original pipeline was this. The number of nucleated cells in each sample was estimated from the amplification of reference gene primers within the assay. Sequence reads were collapsed and filtered to measure the absolute abundance of every unique TCRbeta CDR3 rearrangement. For each sample, productive Simpson clonality was calculated by taking the square root of Simpson's diversity index across productive rearrangements. TCRdb took over this immuneACCESS table, retaining in-frame rearrangements with V and J assigned. Such tables are incomplete; in checked studies, under half of the missing clones stem from an unresolved V gene, and the remainder is unexplained. V, J and clone size reflect that table, while D and trimming were determined from the DNA. This sample lists under 300,000 clones; 80% to 85% were detected once. About 3.5% of the sample rests with the top ten.

The CDR3 starts with the cysteine, ends with the phenylalanine, and has 13 residues. Of the read, only the CDR3 DNA is kept; its 39 bases are in frame from base 1. Trimming costs V 3 bases and J 1 base, and their ends lie 7 bases apart. The CDR1 and CDR2 encoded by the germline V gene are SGHRS and YFSETQ. Broad study findings and their caveats: The quantity of clinical and demographic metadata differed by source and by participant and was supplied without curation.

The V and J segments used are TRBV5-1 and TRBJ2-5; TRBD2 is possibly the D segment (6 matching bases). The source is a man aged 45-65 years who had recovered from COVID-19. The specimen sequenced was PBMCs or T cells enriched from blood (not recorded which). The DNA reads as follows: TGCGCCAGCAGCTCGACTAGCCAAGAGACCCAGTACTTC. Its coded protein is CASSSTSQETQYF.